The TCR beta chain described here comes from a study of shared clonotypes between healthy human individuals. This table comes from immunoSEQ multiplex PCR, and its TCRdb copy is limited to in-frame clones, with some not included. The repertoire consists of more than 850,000 clones, with more than 75% occurring once and the leading ten covering approximately 0.5%. Trimming took 7 bases from V and 0 from J, leaving 10 bases between them. In germline, CDR1 is SGHKS, CDR2 YYEKEE (reference sequence). This CDR3 region has 13 residues. Sequenced material: memory CD4+ T cells from PBMCs. Indicated subset: CD45RA-negative fraction. This rearrangement joins TRBV5-5 to TRBJ1-2; possibly TRBD1 for D (5 bases). The clonotype comes from a young man in good health. Some clones in this sample may be carry-over from other donors' samples. CDR3 DNA sequence: TGTGCCAGCGTCCGGGACGCTAACTATGGCTACACCTTC. This sequence encodes CASVRDANYGYTF.